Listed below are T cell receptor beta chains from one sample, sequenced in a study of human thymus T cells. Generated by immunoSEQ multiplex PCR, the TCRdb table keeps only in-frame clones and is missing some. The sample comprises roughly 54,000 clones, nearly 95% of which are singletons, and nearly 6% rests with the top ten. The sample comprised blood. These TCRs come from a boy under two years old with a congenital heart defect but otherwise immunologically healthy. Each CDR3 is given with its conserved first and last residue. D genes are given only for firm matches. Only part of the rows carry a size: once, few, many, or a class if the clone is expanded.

CASSQEWRDGEKLFF,TGCGCCAGCAGCCAAGAATGGAGGGATGGTGAAAAACTGTTTTTT,.,TRBV4-1,.,TRBJ1-4
CASSQPGHLNTEAFF,TGTGCCAGCAGCCAACCGGGACACCTGAACACTGAAGCTTTCTTT,.,TRBV16,.,TRBJ1-1
CASRRTVANTGELFF,TGTGCCAGCAGAAGGACGGTCGCGAACACCGGGGAGCTGTTTTTT,.,TRBV6-6,.,TRBJ2-2
CASSPGLAGINNEQFF,TGCGCCAGCAGCCCTGGACTAGCGGGGATTAACAATGAGCAGTTCTTC,TRBD2,TRBV5-1,.,TRBJ2-1
CASSFSDTQYF,TGTGCCAGCAGCTTCAGTGATACGCAGTATTTT,.,TRBV7-2,.,TRBJ2-3
CASSLNQGRADTQYF,TGTGCCAGCAGCTTAAATCAAGGGCGTGCAGATACGCAGTATTTT,.,TRBV7-2,.,TRBJ2-3
CASSLTYEQYF,TGTGCCAGCAGCCTCACCTACGAGCAGTACTTC,.,TRBV11-2,.,TRBJ2-7
CASSFVVANYGYTF,TGTGCCAGCAGTTTTGTAGTAGCTAACTATGGCTACACCTTC,.,TRBV28,.,TRBJ1-2
CASSLENEQFF,TGTGCCAGCAGCTTAGAAAATGAGCAGTTCTTC,.,TRBV7-9,.,TRBJ2-1
CASSLYEVPTGELFF,TGTGCCAGCAGCTTGTACGAGGTCCCCACCGGGGAGCTGTTTTTT,.,TRBV5-6,.,TRBJ2-2
CASSAFSPSSYNEQFF,TGTGCCAGCAGTGCATTCAGCCCAAGCTCCTACAATGAGCAGTTCTTC,.,TRBV6-1,.,TRBJ2-1
CASSANLANYGYTF,TGTGCCAGCAGTGCCAACTTAGCTAACTATGGCTACACCTTC,.,TRBV25-1,.,TRBJ1-2
CASSYFGPGQGKGGYTF,TGTGCCAGCAGTTACTTCGGACCGGGACAGGGAAAAGGTGGCTACACCTTC,TRBD1,TRBV6-7,.,TRBJ1-2
CASSLGQGGQTQYF,TGTGCCAGCTCACTCGGACAGGGAGGGCAGACCCAGTACTTC,.,TRBV18,.,TRBJ2-5
CASSPPGGSYNEQFF,TGTGCCAGCTCACCACCCGGGGGCTCCTACAATGAGCAGTTCTTC,.,TRBV18,.,TRBJ2-1
CASSLHPYKAGGQETQYF,TGTGCCAGCAGTTTACACCCCTACAAGGCGGGGGGGCAAGAGACCCAGTACTTC,TRBD2,TRBV27,.,TRBJ2-5
CASSYRAQGRNYGYTF,TGTGCCAGCAGTTATAGGGCGCAGGGTAGGAACTATGGCTACACCTTC,.,TRBV7-8,.,TRBJ1-2
CASSPDTDTQYF,TGCGCCAGCAGCCCCGACACAGATACGCAGTATTTT,.,TRBV4-1,.,TRBJ2-3
CASSPGGTEAFF,TGTGCCAGCAGCCCGGGGGGCACTGAAGCTTTCTTT,.,TRBV5-4,.,TRBJ1-1
CASSLAPPQETQYF,TGCGCCAGCAGCTTGGCCCCCCCCCAAGAGACCCAGTACTTC,.,TRBV5-1,.,TRBJ2-5
CASLKRLIRAQYF,TGTGCCAGCCTGAAGAGACTGATAAGGGCCCAGTACTTC,.,TRBV5-6,.,TRBJ2-5
CAWRMVTDTQYF,TGTGCCTGGAGGATGGTCACAGATACGCAGTATTTT,.,TRBV30,once,TRBJ2-3
CTSSQDRLAGPNNEQFF,TGCACCAGCAGCCAAGATCGTCTAGCGGGCCCCAACAATGAGCAGTTCTTC,.,TRBV1,.,TRBJ2-1
CASSLNPIEQFF,TGTGCCAGCAGCTTGAATCCCATTGAGCAGTTCTTC,.,TRBV7-2,once,TRBJ2-1
CASSGSTGTVSSYEQYF,TGTGCCAGCAGTGGGTCGACCGGGACAGTCAGCTCCTACGAGCAGTACTTC,TRBD1,TRBV6-1,.,TRBJ2-7
CASSLETKDTQYF,TGCGCCAGCAGCTTGGAGACTAAGGATACGCAGTATTTT,.,TRBV5-1,.,TRBJ2-3
CASSMAGPPLELFF,TGTGCCAGTAGTATGGCGGGGCCCCCGCTGGAACTGTTTTTT,.,TRBV19,.,TRBJ1-4
CASSQDRVIVRGTSGNTIYF,TGCGCCAGCAGCCAAGATCGGGTAATTGTTCGGGGAACCTCTGGAAACACCATATATTTT,.,TRBV4-1,.,TRBJ1-3
CASSQEFRASYNEQFF,TGCGCCAGCAGCCAAGAGTTTAGGGCTTCCTACAATGAGCAGTTCTTC,.,TRBV4-1,.,TRBJ2-1
CASRNRVDQPQHF,TGTGCCAGCAGGAACAGGGTGGATCAGCCCCAGCATTTT,.,TRBV2,.,TRBJ1-5
CASSLVGLAGVETQYF,TGCGCCAGCAGCTTGGTTGGACTAGCGGGAGTTGAGACCCAGTACTTC,TRBD2,TRBV5-1,.,TRBJ2-5
CASSLTGGQPQHF,TGTGCCAGCAGCTTGACAGGGGGTCAGCCCCAGCATTTT,TRBD1,TRBV5-6,.,TRBJ1-5
CARPAPDSHTDTQYF,TGTGCCCGTCCGGCCCCGGACAGTCACACAGATACGCAGTATTTT,.,TRBV6-5,.,TRBJ2-3
CASSHVSGRGETQYF,TGCGCCAGCAGCCATGTGAGCGGGAGAGGGGAGACCCAGTACTTC,TRBD2,TRBV4-1,.,TRBJ2-5
CASSETGAGNYGYTF,TGTGCCAGCAGCGAAACAGGGGCAGGAAACTATGGCTACACCTTC,TRBD1,TRBV27,.,TRBJ1-2
CASSEDRGGYTF,TGTGCCAGCAGCGAAGACAGGGGTGGCTACACCTTC,TRBD1,TRBV7-2,.,TRBJ1-2
CASSYRDRGYGYTF,TGTGCCAGCAGTTACCGAGACAGGGGTTATGGCTACACCTTC,TRBD1,TRBV6-5,.,TRBJ1-2
CASSRGDRGYEQYF,TGTGCCAGCAGCCGAGGGGACAGGGGGTACGAGCAGTACTTC,TRBD1,TRBV5-4,.,TRBJ2-7
CASSELGNRADTQYF,TGTGCCAGCAGTGAATTGGGAAACAGGGCAGATACGCAGTATTTT,.,TRBV6-1,once,TRBJ2-3
CASSLEPAVGDEQFF,TGTGCCAGCAGCTTAGAACCAGCGGTGGGGGATGAGCAGTTCTTC,.,TRBV11-2,.,TRBJ2-1
CASSPDREESLFEKLFF,TGCGCCAGCAGCCCGGACAGGGAGGAAAGTTTGTTTGAAAAACTGTTTTTT,TRBD1,TRBV4-1,.,TRBJ1-4
CASSLVQGGFGLSYNEQFF,TGTGCCAGCAGTTTGGTACAGGGGGGATTTGGGCTCTCCTACAATGAGCAGTTCTTC,TRBD1,TRBV28,.,TRBJ2-1
CASSEAGGWTGELFF,TGTGCCAGCAGCGAAGCGGGAGGATGGACCGGGGAGCTGTTTTTT,TRBD2,TRBV7-6,.,TRBJ2-2
CSGRDNYGYTF,TGCAGCGGCCGGGACAACTATGGCTACACCTTC,.,TRBV29-1,.,TRBJ1-2
CAWSWGGGEQYF,TGTGCCTGGAGTTGGGGAGGGGGCGAGCAGTACTTC,.,TRBV30,.,TRBJ2-7
CASSANRGWNYGYTF,TGTGCCAGCAGTGCCAACAGGGGGTGGAACTATGGCTACACCTTC,TRBD1,TRBV2,.,TRBJ1-2
CSVLQETQYF,TGCAGCGTCCTCCAAGAGACCCAGTACTTC,.,TRBV29-1,.,TRBJ2-5
CASSLQGGYTF,TGTGCCAGCAGTTTACAGGGGGGCTACACCTTC,.,TRBV28,.,TRBJ1-2
CASSSSWERVTTNYGYTF,TGTGCCAGCAGCTCCTCGTGGGAGAGGGTCACGACAAACTATGGCTACACCTTC,.,TRBV21-1,.,TRBJ1-2
CASSQPGTGGPYEQYF,TGTGCCAGCAGCCAACCGGGGACAGGGGGTCCCTACGAGCAGTACTTC,TRBD1,TRBV4-2,.,TRBJ2-7
CASSYRQGVTDTQYF,TGTGCCAGCAGTTACAGGCAGGGGGTCACAGATACGCAGTATTTT,TRBD1,TRBV6-5,.,TRBJ2-3
CASSPGTNEKLFF,TGTGCCAGCAGTCCAGGAACTAATGAAAAACTGTTTTTT,.,TRBV21-1,.,TRBJ1-4
CSARASYEQYF,TGCAGTGCTAGAGCCTCCTACGAGCAGTACTTC,.,TRBV20-1,.,TRBJ2-7
CASSSLVGGSLAYEQYF,TGTGCCAGCAGCTCCCTAGTAGGGGGGTCCCTAGCCTACGAGCAGTACTTC,.,TRBV5-4,.,TRBJ2-7